The subject of this entry is one TCR beta chain. The antigen is not known. TCRdb re-called the reads with MiXCR, one entry per CDR3 protein. Of about 830,000 distinct CDR3 sequences detected, approximately 32% appear once; the ten largest clones hold roughly 12%. This entry comes from a study of T cell repertoires in cytomegalovirus infection. Overall study: Public signatures in TCR beta pointed to CMV infection and matching HLA type.

Notes on the study in general: Totalled public TCR beta family frequency picked out people who carried CMV plus the relevant HLA. What dominated the ex vivo response were HLA-C-restricted CMV-specific TCR beta clonotypes.

Sequenced material: cultured CD8+ T cells from PBMCs, taken from culture after CMV antigen stimulation. This sequence originates from a human donor in good health (CMV status not recorded). Some clones in this sample may be carry-over from other donors' samples.

The chain's CDR3 is CASSYPTRLAGANVLTF. In DNA, the CDR3 is TGTGCCAGCAGTTACCCGACTAGACTCGCTGGGGCCAACGTCCTGACTTTC. The chain uses TRBV6-6 and TRBJ2-6; tentative D call: TRBD2 (6 bases). The CDR3 is 17 amino acids. Looked up from germline, CDR1 is MNHNY and CDR2 is SVGAGI (reference sequence). V was clipped by 2 bases and J by 2 bases, with 13 bases between them.